The next 25 T cell receptor beta chains were all read from a single sample in a study of T cell repertoires in cytomegalovirus infection (dated by TCRdb to the late 2010s). These receptors' antigens are unknown. Data came from an Illumina HiSeq 1500. TCRdb cleaned the public reads at Q25 with fastp, built clones with MiXCR and kept in-frame beta chains. Duplicate CDR3 protein sequences are folded into a single record with the most common DNA and genes. This sample has approximately 1,000,000 distinct CDR3 sequences in its table, and around 32% of those were observed once. The ten biggest clones cover 13% of the sample. This sample's treatment or condition label indicates: in vitro stimulation with specific CMV peptide epitopes to enrich CMV-specific T cells. The source material was cultured CD8+ T cells from PBMCs, sampled from culture after CMV antigen stimulation. The source is a human donor in good health (CMV status not recorded). Some clones in this sample may be carry-over from other donors' samples.

The rearrangement joins TRBV6-1 to TRBJ2-7, with D possibly TRBD1 on 5 matching bases. From germline, CDR1 is MNHNS and CDR2 SASEGT. With 0 bases removed from V and 2 bases from J, the gap between germline ends came to 11 bases. The CDR3 is 15 amino acids. CDR3 loop: CASSEAQGSPYEQYV. For the CDR3, the DNA is TGTGCCAGCAGTGAAGCGCAGGGTTCCCCCTACGAGCAGTACGTC.

This chain connects TRBV4-1 to TRBJ1-1; no reliable D call. Trimming shortened V by 4 bases and J by 11 bases, and 23 bases separated the two germline ends. The CDR3 spans 15 residues. Germline V gene lookup returns CDR1 MGHRA and CDR2 YSYEKL. The CDR3 loop reads CASSPMRGTLSDAFF. CDR3 bases: TGCGCCAGCAGCCCGATGCGGGGAACTCTCTCGGATGCTTTCTTT.

J is TRBJ2-1 and V is TRBV20-1; TRBD2 matches 7 bases. Unmatched junction bases numbered 8, after V lost 3 bases and J lost 0 bases. The germline V gene has CDR1 DFQATT and CDR2 SNEGSKA (reference sequence). The CDR3 runs to 16 residues. CDR3 DNA sequence: TGCAGTGCTAGCCAGTACCGGGACTACTCCTACAATGAGCAGTTCTTC. Protein product: CSASQYRDYSYNEQFF.

V and J are TRBV4-3 and TRBJ1-2, with D perhaps TRBD1 (6 bases). Germline values: CDR1 LGHNA, CDR2 YSLEER. V lost 2 bases and J lost 4, with 14 bases in between. The CDR3 loop spans 15 amino acids. Here the CDR3 DNA reads TGCGCCAGCAGCCAATCCTCGACAGGCATCTATGGCTACACCTTC. This sequence encodes CASSQSSTGIYGYTF.

This clonotype was seen a handful of times. This chain connects TRBV6-1 to TRBJ2-7; D remains unclear. V was shortened by 3 bases and J by 2 bases, with 17 bases between the two germline ends. In germline, CDR1 is MNHNS, CDR2 SASEGT. The CDR3 sequence is 16 residues long. CDR3 residues: CASSDYRAVTAYEQYF. CDR3 coding DNA: TGTGCCAGCAGTGACTATCGGGCCGTGACGGCCTACGAGCAGTACTTC.

In this sample, this clonotype turned up a few times. The chain combines TRBV6-6 with TRBJ2-3; no firm D call. Between the trimmed V and J ends, which lost 2 bases and 1 base, there was a span of 7 bases. The CDR3 runs to 14 residues. The germline gives CDR1 MNHNY, CDR2 SVGAGI (reference sequence). CDR3 protein: CASSYGPGTDTQYF. CDR3 DNA sequence: TGTGCCAGCAGTTACGGACCGGGCACAGATACGCAGTATTTT.

This clonotype was seen a handful of times. V is TRBV7-2 and J is TRBJ1-2; 7 nucleotides match TRBD1. Germline lookup yields CDR1 SGHTA and CDR2 FQGNSA. J lost 8 bases, V lost 10 bases, and 13 bases had no gene match. The CDR3 totals 13 residues. Here the CDR3 DNA reads TGTGCCACCTCGGGACAGTGGATGGGAGGCTACACCTTC. Residues: CATSGQWMGGYTF.

On this clonotype: Since a much larger clone is just one base distant, this may be a read error. The V and J genes are TRBV12-3 or TRBV12-4 and TRBJ2-1, with 11 bases that match TRBD2. CDR3 length equals 14 residues. The ends lost 10 bases at V and 11 bases at J; junction bases unmatched: 13. The chain's CDR3 is CANIPSGGYEQQFF. The CDR3 nucleotides read TGTGCCAACATTCCTAGCGGGGGGTATGAGCAGCAGTTCTTC.

The chain has TRBV6-1 and TRBJ1-2; D not resolved. CDR3 length: 12 residues. Germline V gene data show CDR1 as MNHNS and CDR2 as SASEGT. V lost 8 bases and J 8 bases, leaving 15 bases between the germline ends. CDR3 protein: CASGLGGVGYTF. CDR3 DNA sequence: TGTGCCAGCGGCCTGGGTGGCGTAGGCTACACCTTC.

In this sample, this clonotype turned up many times. The chain joins TRBV7-6 to TRBJ2-1; D remains unclear. This CDR3 is 15 amino acids long. Trimming left V 1 base short and J 4 bases short, with 11 bases between. The germline V gene has CDR1 SGHVS and CDR2 FNYEAQ. The CDR3 DNA follows: TGTGCCAGCAGCTTAGGAGCAGTGAGGTACAATGAGCAGTTCTTC. Translated: CASSLGAVRYNEQFF.

The chain carries TRBV12-5 and TRBJ2-1; D gene unclear. The CDR3 runs to 11 residues. CDR1 and CDR2 (germline): LGHNT, FRNRAP. V lost 5 bases to trimming and J lost 5 bases, with 4 bases between them. The DNA for the CDR3 is TGTGCTAGTGGTGTGAACAATGAGCAGTTCTTC. Translation: CASGVNNEQFF.

This clonotype was found many times. The rearrangement joins TRBV7-2 to TRBJ1-6, with a weak D call TRBD1 (5 bases). V lost 1 base and J 9 bases, leaving 10 bases between the germline ends. CDR1 is SGHTA, CDR2 FQGNSA, per germline. This CDR3 region has 14 residues. In nucleotides, the CDR3 is TGTGCCAGCAGCTTAGTGGACATGAGTTCACCCCTCCACTTT. Amino acid sequence: CASSLVDMSSPLHF.

This clonotype was recorded many times. This chain links TRBV7-2 with TRBJ1-2; D is possibly TRBD1 (5 bases). Germline CDR1 reads SGHTA; CDR2 reads FQGNSA. This CDR3 is 14 amino acids long. V was trimmed by 3 bases and J by 4 bases, leaving 12 bases between them. The CDR3 DNA is TGTGCCAGCAGCTTTATGGGTGGGACCTATGGCTACACCTTC. This encodes CASSFMGGTYGYTF.

This chain uses TRBV27 with TRBJ2-7, with D unclear. Trimming took off 2 bases at V and 2 bases at J, with 7 bases between the two ends. The CDR3 is made up of 13 amino acids. Germline CDR1 MNHEY, CDR2 SMNVEV (reference sequence). The CDR3 region is CASSLGITYEQYV. In nucleotides, the CDR3 is TGTGCCAGCAGTTTAGGGATAACCTACGAGCAGTACGTC.

This clonotype has a handful of counts. The V call is TRBV10-3, the J call TRBJ2-1; 9 bases are a match to TRBD1. This CDR3 has 16 residues. Germline CDR1 reads ENHRY; CDR2 reads SYGVKD. V dropped 4 bases and J dropped 4; count of bases not matched to a gene: 8. DNA for the CDR3: TGTGCCATCAGTGGCCTCCGGGACAGGGAATACAATGAGCAGTTCTTC. It encodes CAISGLRDREYNEQFF.

The sample holds a few counts of this clonotype. The genes are TRBV20-1 and TRBJ2-5; the match to TRBD1 covers 7 bases. The CDR3 runs 12 residues. Germline V gene lookup returns CDR1 DFQATT and CDR2 SNEGSKA (reference sequence). The V gene end was trimmed by 5 bases and the J gene end by 5 bases; junction bases not matched to a gene: 5. CDR3 region: CSAPDRRETQYF. The CDR3 DNA follows: TGCAGTGCTCCGGACAGGAGGGAGACCCAGTACTTC.

The rearrangement links TRBV7-6 to TRBJ2-2; D unresolved. From germline, CDR1 is SGHVS and CDR2 FNYEAQ. The V end was cut by 3 bases, the J end by 0 bases, with 14 bases between. This CDR3 has 17 residues. The CDR3 protein is CASSFGPSLTNTGELFF. The CDR3 region has the DNA TGTGCCAGCAGCTTCGGACCTAGTCTCACGAACACCGGGGAGCTGTTTTTT.

The rearrangement uses TRBV27 and TRBJ2-3, with D hard to call. The V end was cut by 7 bases, the J end by 8 bases, with 10 bases between. This CDR3 comprises 11 residues. The germline V gene encodes CDR1 MNHEY and CDR2 SMNVEV (reference sequence). For the CDR3, the DNA is TGTGCCAGCACCTTAGACGGTACGCAGTATTTT. Translated: CASTLDGTQYF.

This clonotype showed up just a few times. The chain employs TRBV2 and TRBJ1-4; D gene uncertain. The V gene's germline CDR1 is SNHLY and CDR2 FYNNEI. Trimming shortened V by 6 bases and J by 4 bases, and 15 bases separated the two germline ends. The CDR3 is 15 residues long. The CDR3 here is CASRMSHFLNEKLFF. The CDR3 nucleotides read TGTGCCAGCAGAATGTCCCACTTTCTTAATGAAAAACTGTTTTTT.

J is TRBJ1-1 and V is TRBV12-3 or TRBV12-4, with D maybe TRBD1 (5 bases). There are 15 residues in the CDR3. V was cut by 4 bases and J by 0 bases, with 12 bases left in between. The CDR3 spells CASSWGRYMNTEAFF. In DNA form, the CDR3 reads TGTGCCAGCAGTTGGGGGAGGTACATGAACACTGAAGCTTTCTTT.

The table lists this clonotype with a few counts. V is TRBV20-1 and J is TRBJ2-1, with D perhaps TRBD1 or TRBD2 (6 bases each). The CDR3 length is 13 residues. Germline CDR1 is DFQATT and CDR2 is SNEGSKA (reference sequence). The ends were cut back, 2 bases at V and 7 bases at J, with 12 bases in the middle. As DNA, the CDR3 is TGCAGTGCTAGACCCTTAGGGGGGAATGAGCAGTTCTTC. This translates into CSARPLGGNEQFF.

CDR3 sequence: CASSVTELRMETQYF. The CDR3 coding sequence is TGTGCCAGCAGCGTAACGGAGTTACGGATGGAGACCCAGTACTTC. This chain joins TRBV9 and TRBJ2-5, with D uncertain. The V gene lost 1 base and the J gene lost 5 bases, with 15 bases spanning the gap. The germline gives CDR1 SGDLS, CDR2 YYNGEE. This CDR3 spans 15 amino acids.

In this sample, this clonotype turned up a few times. The chain carries TRBV2 and TRBJ2-6; D not resolved. CDR3 size: 15 residues. V was clipped by 4 bases and J by 0 bases, with 7 bases between them. Germline lookup yields CDR1 SNHLY and CDR2 FYNNEI. The CDR3 DNA sequence: TGTGCCAGCAGTGTGGGTAGCTCTGGGGCCAACGTCCTGACTTTC. Amino acid sequence: CASSVGSSGANVLTF.

The chain recombines TRBV20-1 with TRBJ1-1; D remains unclear. This CDR3 has 20 residues. Germline V gene sequence: CDR1 DFQATT, CDR2 SNEGSKA (reference sequence). V dropped 1 base and J dropped 3 bases, with 30 bases sitting between them. The CDR3 DNA sequence: TGCAGTGCTAGAGCCCGAGGAGCCCACAGCGGGAACTTATGGGACACTGAAGCTTTCTTT. Translated, it gives CSARARGAHSGNLWDTEAFF.

This clonotype was seen a few times. This chain uses TRBV19 with TRBJ2-7; either TRBD1 or TRBD2 may supply D (5 bases each). The CDR3 consists of 14 residues. Germline assignment: CDR1 LNHDA and CDR2 SQIVND (reference sequence). V was shortened by 4 bases and J by 0 bases, with 10 bases between the two germline ends. Here the CDR3 reads CASSTGTGSYEQYV. The CDR3 bases are TGTGCCAGTAGTACAGGGACGGGCTCCTACGAGCAGTACGTC.